This T cell receptor (beta chain) was obtained from a study of T cell clusters in autoimmune cytopenias. Broader study findings: Clustering suggested that physiological T cell clusters were missing in primary autoimmune cytopenia patients.

This CDR3 is 17 amino acids long. From germline, CDR1 is SGHVS and CDR2 FNYEAQ. TRB was amplified by touch-down multiplex PCR, primer pools A and B combined. From the multiplex PCR reads, TCRdb lists one entry per CDR3 protein and no DNA. The listing contains approximately 3,000 distinct CDR3 sequences. TRB was amplified from roughly 250 ng of peripheral blood genomic DNA per sample. This clonotype ranks as medium-sized (0.01 to 0.1%) in terms of frequency. The antigen is unknown. The same sample was also used in a study of T cell repertoires in aging, cancer and after chemotherapy. Per that study: Healthy donors lost TCR diversity with age mainly through richness, cancer patients through richness and evenness. Rebound thymic output was suggested by rising median generation probability during chemotherapy in each cancer cohort.

The sample consisted of peripheral blood. V usage is TRBV7-6 and J usage is TRBJ2-1; TCRdb indicates TRBD2, and absent DNA this call remains unverified. The sequence derives from a human donor in good health. The CDR3 spells CASSSLAGGSSYNEQFF.